The 20 T cell receptor beta chains presented below share a single source sample, sequenced in a study of regulatory T cells in long-lasting Graves disease. Time point indicated: newly diagnosed GD, antithyroid drugs for less than 3 months. PBMCs were the source of the RNA used for TCR sequencing. iRepertoire HTBI primers and Arm-PCR of CDR3 regions built TCR beta libraries. A single record per CDR3 protein comes from TCRdb applying MiXCR to the multiplex PCR reads. The sample has about 440,000 distinct CDR3 sequences; about 15% are singletons. The data also belong to a second study, concerning T cells in Graves' hyperthyroidism and ophthalmopathy.

The input for sequencing was peripheral blood mononuclear cells (PBMCs), taken at new diagnosis, from a patient treated with antithyroid drugs. Source of these receptors: a woman aged 25-40 years with Graves disease.

This clonotype was detected ten times or more. The chain joins TRBV2 to TRBJ1-2; possible D gene TRBD1, 5 bases. Between the trimmed V and J ends, which lost 8 bases and 6 bases, there was a span of 19 bases. The CDR3 loop spans 14 amino acids. Germline values: CDR1 SNHLY, CDR2 FYNNEI. CDR3 residues: CASFGEGPNDGYTF. As DNA, the CDR3 is TGTGCCAGCTTTGGGGAGGGGCCCAACGATGGCTACACCTTC.

This clonotype came up a few times. The chain couples TRBV10-3 to TRBJ2-1; a possible D gene is TRBD2 (5 bases). CDR3 length equals 14 residues. The ends were cut back, 10 bases at V and 4 bases at J, with 17 bases in the middle. Germline V lookup: CDR1 ENHRY, CDR2 SYGVKD. CDR3 region: CATQLGPNYNEQFF. The CDR3 DNA sequence: TGTGCCACTCAACTAGGGCCTAATTACAATGAGCAGTTCTTC.

This clonotype occurred many times. J is TRBJ2-1 and V is TRBV13; D might be TRBD1 (5 bases). Germline V gene data show CDR1 as PRHDT and CDR2 as FYEKMQ (reference sequence). The CDR3 is made up of 16 amino acids. Between the trimmed V and J ends, which lost 3 bases and 0 bases, there was a span of 12 bases. The chain's CDR3 is CASSFQGVSSYNEQFF. For the CDR3, the DNA is TGTGCCAGCAGCTTCCAAGGGGTGAGCTCCTACAATGAGCAGTTCTTC.

A word on this clonotype: Being one base from a much bigger clone, this may be a read error. The chain couples TRBV20-1 to TRBJ2-5; D is uncertain. The J call may be faulty, since TRBJ2-1 better matches the DNA end. The CDR3 covers 12 residues. The germline V gene encodes CDR1 DFQATT and CDR2 SNEGSKA (reference sequence). CDR3 DNA sequence: TGCAGTGCTAGCGACACCACCTACGAGCAGTTCTTC. Amino acid sequence: CSASDTTYEQFF.

The rearrangement joins TRBV5-6 to TRBJ2-7; D gene uncertain. The germline V and J ends were trimmed by 0 bases and 4 bases, with 5 bases remaining between them. The length of the CDR3 is 12 residues. From germline, CDR1 is SGHDT and CDR2 YYEEEE. CDR3 in DNA: TGTGCCAGCAGCTTGGCGCAATACGAGCAGTACTTC. It codes for CASSLAQYEQYF. The full variable domain, completed using reference TRBV5-6 and TRBJ2-7, is DAGVTQSPTHLIKTRGQQVTLRCSPKSGHDTVSWYQQALGQGPQFIFQYYEEEERQRGNFPDRFSGHQFPNYSSELNVNALLLGDSALYLCASSLAQYEQYFGPGTRLTVT.

The chain has TRBV6-1 and TRBJ2-6; D possibly corresponds to TRBD2 (5 bases). The germline CDR1 and CDR2 sequences are MNHNS and SASEGT. This CDR3 region has 14 residues. The V end was cut by 8 bases, the J end by 4 bases, with 12 bases between. The CDR3 sequence: CASRPRAGANVLTF. CDR3 in DNA: TGTGCCAGCCGACCGAGGGCCGGGGCCAACGTCCTGACTTTC.

This clonotype was observed at least ten times. The V call is TRBV4-1, the J call TRBJ1-1, with D perhaps matching TRBD1 (6 bases). Germline CDR1 is MGHRA and CDR2 is YSYEKL. This CDR3 has 15 residues. Trimming took 4 bases from V and 8 from J, leaving 20 bases between them. DNA for the CDR3: TGCGCCAGCAGCCTTACGGGGGCAGTGCAAAGAGAAGCTTTCTTT. Its protein product is CASSLTGAVQREAFF.

A few counts support this clonotype. The chain carries TRBV7-3 and TRBJ2-3; 11 positions agree with TRBD2. Germline lookup yields CDR1 SGHTA and CDR2 FQGTGA. The CDR3 runs to 15 residues. Unmatched junction bases numbered 1, after V lost 0 bases and J lost 5 bases. CDR3 loop: CASSLTSGRGDTQYF. DNA of the CDR3: TGTGCCAGCAGCTTAACTAGCGGGAGGGGAGATACGCAGTATTTT.

There are many counts of this clonotype. V gene TRBV6-2 or TRBV6-3 combines with J gene TRBJ2-3; 9 nucleotides agree with TRBD1. V was clipped by 6 bases and J by 1 base; unmatched bases: 2. The CDR3 has 14 amino acids. The germline V gene has CDR1 MNHEY and CDR2 SVGEGT. CDR3 sequence: CASRRTGGTDTQYF. Here the CDR3 DNA reads TGTGCCAGCAGGCGGACAGGGGGCACAGATACGCAGTATTTT.

Many counts were recorded for this clonotype. V usage is TRBV3-1 and J usage is TRBJ2-3, with D uncertain. Germline V CDR1 and CDR2: LGHDT, YNNKEL (reference sequence). The CDR3 runs to 13 residues. V shed 1 base and J shed 6 bases, with 8 bases lying between them. The CDR3 spells CASSQVPPDTQYF. The CDR3 bases are TGTGCCAGCAGCCAAGTCCCCCCTGATACGCAGTATTTT.

This clonotype was counted a few times. V and J are TRBV11-3 and TRBJ2-4, with 8 bases fitting TRBD1. Germline CDR1 and CDR2: SGHNT and YENEEA. The CDR3 contains 16 residues. V trimming: 0 bases; J trimming: 7 bases; junction bases outside the gene matches: 8. In DNA, the CDR3 is TGTGCCAGCAGCTTAGATGGGCAGGGGGCTGGGAACATTCAGTACTTC. This encodes CASSLDGQGAGNIQYF.

This clonotype was detected only a few times. The V gene is TRBV29-1, the J gene TRBJ1-4, with D possibly matching TRBD1 (6 bases). Trimming left V 4 bases short and J 8 bases short, with 11 bases between. Germline assignment: CDR1 SQVTM and CDR2 ANQGSEA. The CDR3 length is 12 residues. The CDR3 sequence is CSVGAGDEKLFF. The CDR3 region has the DNA TGCAGCGTTGGGGCAGGGGACGAAAAACTGTTTTTT.

This chain joins TRBV14 and TRBJ1-4; TRBD1 matches at 7 bases. The germline V gene has CDR1 SGHDN and CDR2 FVKESK. CDR3 length: 15 residues. J lost 8 bases, V lost 1 base, and 7 bases had no gene match. CDR3 loop: CASSQARRGYEKLFF. For the CDR3, the DNA is TGTGCCAGCAGCCAAGCGCGCAGGGGGTACGAAAAACTGTTTTTT.

This clonotype was recorded many times. The chain is built from TRBV20-1 and TRBJ2-7; 7 bases match TRBD2. This CDR3 has 13 amino acids. V shed 6 bases, J shed 4 bases, and the junction held 9 bases outside the gene matches. CDR1 and CDR2 from the germline V gene are DFQATT and SNEGSKA (reference sequence). CDR3 sequence (DNA): TGCAGTGCCCGAGCGGGGCGAAATTACGAGCAGTACTTC. Translated, it gives CSARAGRNYEQYF.

On this clonotype: This sequence may be a read error, since a much larger clone differs from it by one base. The chain combines TRBV5-6 with TRBJ2-1; TRBD2 agrees at 8 bases. The J call may be mistaken, given a closer DNA end match to TRBJ2-5. The V gene's germline CDR1 is SGHDT and CDR2 YYEEEE. The CDR3 sequence is 15 residues long. CDR3: CASSYPRGGRETQYF. The CDR3 DNA reads TGTGCCAGCAGTTATCCACGGGGGGGACGGGAGACCCAGTACTTC.

This clonotype was observed a handful of times. The chain employs TRBV20-1 and TRBJ2-1; 8 bases map to TRBD2. The CDR3 extends over 14 amino acids. Germline V gene data show CDR1 as DFQATT and CDR2 as SNEGSKA (reference sequence). Trimming removed 1 base from V and 6 bases from J; junction bases left unmatched: 5. CDR3 amino acids: CSARGSGVFNEQFF. CDR3 DNA: TGCAGTGCTAGAGGTAGCGGGGTATTCAATGAGCAGTTCTTC.

Concerning this clonotype itself: This could be a read error, since a much larger clone is one nucleotide away. This chain links TRBV20-1 with TRBJ1-2; D ambiguous. Between the trimmed V and J ends, which lost 5 bases and 4 bases, there was a span of 20 bases. The CDR3 covers 15 residues. Looked up from germline, CDR1 is DFQATT and CDR2 is SNEGSKA (reference sequence). The CDR3 bases are TGCAGTGCTGAAGAAGAACAGAGAACGGGCTATGGCTACACCTTC. This encodes CSAEEEQRTGYGYTF.

The chain uses TRBV20-1 and TRBJ2-1; tentatively, D is TRBD2 (5 bases). The ends were cut back, 7 bases at V and 6 bases at J, with 10 bases in the middle. This CDR3 has 11 residues. CDR1 is DFQATT and CDR2 is SNEGSKA in the germline V gene (reference sequence). CDR3 sequence reads: CSVWRFNEQFF. The CDR3 region has the DNA TGCAGTGTTTGGAGGTTCAATGAGCAGTTCTTC.

This clonotype was detected ten times or more. The CDR3 protein is CSARDATDGKISSYNEQFF. As DNA, the CDR3 is TGCAGTGCTAGAGATGCTACAGACGGAAAAATAAGCTCCTACAATGAGCAGTTCTTC. The chain employs TRBV20-1 and TRBJ2-1; D is unclear. The germline V and J ends were trimmed by 0 bases and 0 bases, with 21 bases remaining between them. This CDR3 has 19 residues. The germline V gene encodes CDR1 DFQATT and CDR2 SNEGSKA (reference sequence).

This chain joins TRBV5-6 and TRBJ2-1; 13 bases match TRBD2. Matching the DNA end better, TRBJ2-4 makes the J call doubtful. The CDR3 consists of 16 residues. Germline CDR1 is SGHDT and CDR2 is YYEEEE. The CDR3, as DNA: TGTGCCAGCAGCTCCCGGACTAGCGGGAGTGGGAACATTCAGTACTTC. Translating gives CASSSRTSGSGNIQYF.